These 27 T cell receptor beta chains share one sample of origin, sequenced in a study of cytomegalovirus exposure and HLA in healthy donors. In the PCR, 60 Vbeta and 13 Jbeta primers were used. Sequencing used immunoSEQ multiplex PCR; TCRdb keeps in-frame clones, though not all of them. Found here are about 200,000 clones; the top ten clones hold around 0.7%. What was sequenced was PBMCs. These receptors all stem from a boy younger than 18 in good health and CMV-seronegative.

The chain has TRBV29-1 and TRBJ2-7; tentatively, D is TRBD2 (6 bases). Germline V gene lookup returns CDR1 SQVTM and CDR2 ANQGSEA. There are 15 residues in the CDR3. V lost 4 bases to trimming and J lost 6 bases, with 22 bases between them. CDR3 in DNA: TGCAGCGTTGGAAGTACTACAAAACTGGAGGGCGAGCAGTACTTC. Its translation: CSVGSTTKLEGEQYF.

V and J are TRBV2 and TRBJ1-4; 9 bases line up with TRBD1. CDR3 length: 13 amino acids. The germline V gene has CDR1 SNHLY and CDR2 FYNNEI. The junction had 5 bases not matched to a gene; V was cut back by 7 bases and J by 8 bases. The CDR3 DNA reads TGTGCCAGCATGAGGGACAGGGACGAAAAACTGTTTTTT. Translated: CASMRDRDEKLFF.

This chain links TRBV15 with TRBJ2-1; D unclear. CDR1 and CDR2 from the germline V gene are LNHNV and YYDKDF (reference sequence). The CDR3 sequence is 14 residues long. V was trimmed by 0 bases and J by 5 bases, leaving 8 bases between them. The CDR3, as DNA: TGTGCCACCAGCAGAGATCTCAGAAACAATGAGCAGTTCTTC. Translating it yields CATSRDLRNNEQFF.

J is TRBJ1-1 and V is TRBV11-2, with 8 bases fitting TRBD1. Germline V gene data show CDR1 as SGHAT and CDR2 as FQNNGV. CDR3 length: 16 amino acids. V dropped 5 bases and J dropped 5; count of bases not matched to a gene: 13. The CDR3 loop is CASSPKGQGKNTEAFF. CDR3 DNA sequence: TGTGCCAGCAGCCCGAAAGGACAGGGAAAAAATACTGAAGCTTTCTTT.

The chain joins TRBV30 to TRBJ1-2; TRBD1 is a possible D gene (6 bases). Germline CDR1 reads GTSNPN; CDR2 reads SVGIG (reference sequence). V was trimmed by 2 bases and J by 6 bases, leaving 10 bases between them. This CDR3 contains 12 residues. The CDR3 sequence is CAWSRGTDGYTF. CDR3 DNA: TGTGCCTGGAGTAGGGGGACGGATGGCTACACCTTC.

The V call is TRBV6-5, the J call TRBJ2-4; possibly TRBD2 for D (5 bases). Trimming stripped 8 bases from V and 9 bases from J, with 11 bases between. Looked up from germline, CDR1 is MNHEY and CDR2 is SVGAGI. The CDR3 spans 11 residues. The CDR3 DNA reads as TGTGCCAGCGGCCAGGCGGGCATTCAGTACTTC. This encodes CASGQAGIQYF.

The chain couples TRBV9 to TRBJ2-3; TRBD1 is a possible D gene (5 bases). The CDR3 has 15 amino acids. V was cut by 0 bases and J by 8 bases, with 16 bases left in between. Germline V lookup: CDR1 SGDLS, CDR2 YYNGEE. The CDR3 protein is CASSVAAVTQGTQYF. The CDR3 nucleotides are TGTGCCAGCAGCGTAGCTGCGGTGACCCAGGGTACGCAGTATTTT.

CDR3 protein: CASSGQRSTDTQYF. The CDR3 region has the DNA TGCGCCAGCAGCGGACAGAGAAGCACAGATACGCAGTATTTT. The chain combines TRBV5-1 with TRBJ2-3; TRBD1 is a possible D gene (6 bases). Trimming pared 4 bases from V and 0 bases from J, leaving 9 bases between. Germline V gives CDR1 SGHRS, CDR2 YFSETQ. The CDR3 is made up of 14 amino acids. Combining the CDR3 with reference TRBV5-1 and TRBJ2-3 gives the whole variable domain KAGVTQTPRYLIKTRGQQVTLSCSPISGHRSVSWYQQTPGQGLQFLFEYFSETQRNKGNFPGRFSGRQFSNSRSEMNVSTLELGDSALYLCASSGQRSTDTQYFGPGTRLTVL.

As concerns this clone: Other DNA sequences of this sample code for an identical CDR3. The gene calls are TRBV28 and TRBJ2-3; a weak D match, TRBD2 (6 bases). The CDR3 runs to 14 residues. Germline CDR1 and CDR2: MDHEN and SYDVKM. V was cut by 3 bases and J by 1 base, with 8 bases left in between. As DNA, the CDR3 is TGTGCCAGCAGTTTTCCGGGGGGCACAGATACGCAGTATTTT. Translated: CASSFPGGTDTQYF. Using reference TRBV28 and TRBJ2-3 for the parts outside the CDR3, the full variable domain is DVKVTQSSRYLVKRTGEKVFLECVQDMDHENMFWYRQDPGLGLRLIYFSYDVKMKEKGDIPEGYSVSREKKERFSLILESASTNQTSMYLCASSFPGGTDTQYFGPGTRLTVL.

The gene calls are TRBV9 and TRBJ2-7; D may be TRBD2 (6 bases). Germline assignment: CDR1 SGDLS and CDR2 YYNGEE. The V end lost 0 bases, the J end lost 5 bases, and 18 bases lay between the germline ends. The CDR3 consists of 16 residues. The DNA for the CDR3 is TGTGCCAGCAGCGTAGGGCGGGGTAGGGGAAACGACGAGCAGTACTTC. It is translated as CASSVGRGRGNDEQYF.

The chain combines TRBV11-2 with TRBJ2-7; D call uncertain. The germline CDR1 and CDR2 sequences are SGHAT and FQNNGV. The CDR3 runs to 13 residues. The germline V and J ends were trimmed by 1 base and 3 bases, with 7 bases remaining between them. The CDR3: CASSLGPVYEQYF. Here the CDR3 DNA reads TGTGCCAGCAGCTTAGGTCCGGTCTACGAGCAGTACTTC.

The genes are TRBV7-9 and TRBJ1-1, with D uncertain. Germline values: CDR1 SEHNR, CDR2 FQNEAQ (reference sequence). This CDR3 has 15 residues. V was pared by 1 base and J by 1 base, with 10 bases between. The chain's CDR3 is CASSLGAQQNTEAFF. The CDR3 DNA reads TGTGCCAGCAGCTTAGGGGCCCAGCAGAACACTGAAGCTTTCTTT.

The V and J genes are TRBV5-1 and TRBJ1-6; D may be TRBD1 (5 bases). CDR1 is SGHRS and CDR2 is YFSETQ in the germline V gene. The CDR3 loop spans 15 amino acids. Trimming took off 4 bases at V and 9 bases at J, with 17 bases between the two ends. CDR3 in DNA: TGCGCCAGCAGCCGCCCGGACGGAGACAGTTCACCCCTCCACTTT. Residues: CASSRPDGDSSPLHF.

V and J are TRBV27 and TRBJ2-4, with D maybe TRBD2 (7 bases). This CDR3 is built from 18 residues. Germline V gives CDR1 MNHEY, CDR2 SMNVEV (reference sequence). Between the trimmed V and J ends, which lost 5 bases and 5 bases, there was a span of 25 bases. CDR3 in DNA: TGTGCCAGCAGTATGTCGGCGGGGGCTCTATTACCTGAAAACATTCAGTACTTC. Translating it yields CASSMSAGALLPENIQYF.

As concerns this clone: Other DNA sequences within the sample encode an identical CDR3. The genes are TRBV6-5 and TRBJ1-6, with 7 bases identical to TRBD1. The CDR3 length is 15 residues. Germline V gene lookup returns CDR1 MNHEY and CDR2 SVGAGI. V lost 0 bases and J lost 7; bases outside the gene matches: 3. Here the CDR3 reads CASSYSTGLNSPLHF. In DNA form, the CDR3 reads TGTGCCAGCAGTTACTCGACAGGGCTAAATTCACCCCTCCACTTT.

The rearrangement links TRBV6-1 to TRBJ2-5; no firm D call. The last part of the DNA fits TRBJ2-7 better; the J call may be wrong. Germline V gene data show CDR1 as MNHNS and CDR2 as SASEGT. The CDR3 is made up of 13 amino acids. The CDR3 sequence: CASSESLVHEQYF. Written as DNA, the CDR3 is TGTGCCAGCAGTGAGAGCCTGGTCCACGAGCAGTACTTC.

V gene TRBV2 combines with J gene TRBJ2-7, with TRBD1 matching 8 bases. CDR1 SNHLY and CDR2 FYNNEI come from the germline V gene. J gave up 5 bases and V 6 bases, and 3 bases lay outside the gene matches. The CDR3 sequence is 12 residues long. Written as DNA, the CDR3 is TGTGCCAGCAGGGACAGGGTCCACGAGCAGTACTTC. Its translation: CASRDRVHEQYF. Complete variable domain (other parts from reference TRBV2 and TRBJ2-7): EPEVTQTPSHQVTQMGQEVILRCVPISNHLYFYWYRQILGQKVEFLVSFYNNEISEKSEIFDDQFSVERPDGSNFTLKIRSTKLEDSAMYFCASRDRVHEQYFGPGTRLTVT.

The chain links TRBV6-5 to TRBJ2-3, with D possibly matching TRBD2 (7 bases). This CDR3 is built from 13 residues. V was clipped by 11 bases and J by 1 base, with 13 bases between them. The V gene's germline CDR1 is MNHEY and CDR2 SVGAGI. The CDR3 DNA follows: TGTGCCGCTGGGAGGGGGGGCACAGATACGCAGTATTTT. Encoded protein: CAAGRGGTDTQYF.

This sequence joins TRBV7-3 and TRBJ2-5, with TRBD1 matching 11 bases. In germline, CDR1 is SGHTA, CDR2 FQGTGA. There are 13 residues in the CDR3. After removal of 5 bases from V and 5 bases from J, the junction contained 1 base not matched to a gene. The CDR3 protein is CASSRDRGETQYF. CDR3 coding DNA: TGTGCCAGCAGCAGGGACAGGGGGGAGACCCAGTACTTC. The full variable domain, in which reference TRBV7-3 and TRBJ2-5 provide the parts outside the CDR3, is GAGVSQTPSNKVTEKGKYVELRCDPISGHTALYWYRQSLGQGPEFLIYFQGTGAADDSGLPNDRFFAVRPEGSVSTLKIQRTERGDSAVYLCASSRDRGETQYFGPGTRLLVL.

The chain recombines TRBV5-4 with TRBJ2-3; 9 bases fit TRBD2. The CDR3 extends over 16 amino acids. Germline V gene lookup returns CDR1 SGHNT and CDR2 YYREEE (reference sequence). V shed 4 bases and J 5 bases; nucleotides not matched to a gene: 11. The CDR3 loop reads CASSVWRAGGEDTQYF. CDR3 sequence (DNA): TGTGCCAGCAGCGTCTGGCGAGCGGGGGGCGAAGATACGCAGTATTTT.

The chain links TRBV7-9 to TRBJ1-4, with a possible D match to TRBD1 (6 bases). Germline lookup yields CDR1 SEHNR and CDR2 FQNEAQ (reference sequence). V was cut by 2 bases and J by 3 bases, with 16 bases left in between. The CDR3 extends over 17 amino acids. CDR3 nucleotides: TGTGCCAGCAGCTTAAAACAGGGTGAAGTGCCTAATGAAAAACTGTTTTTT. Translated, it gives CASSLKQGEVPNEKLFF. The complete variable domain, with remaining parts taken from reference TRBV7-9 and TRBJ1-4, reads DTGVSQNPRHKITKRGQNVTFRCDPISEHNRLYWYRQTLGQGPEFLTYFQNEAQLEKSRLLSDRFSAERPKGSFSTLEIQRTEQGDSAMYLCASSLKQGEVPNEKLFFGSGTQLSVL.

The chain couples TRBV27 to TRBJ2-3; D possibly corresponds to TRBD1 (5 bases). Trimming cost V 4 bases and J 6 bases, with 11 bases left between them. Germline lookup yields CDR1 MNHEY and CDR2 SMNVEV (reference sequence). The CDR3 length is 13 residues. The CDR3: CASSYQGQDTQYF. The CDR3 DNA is TGTGCCAGCAGTTATCAGGGTCAGGATACGCAGTATTTT.

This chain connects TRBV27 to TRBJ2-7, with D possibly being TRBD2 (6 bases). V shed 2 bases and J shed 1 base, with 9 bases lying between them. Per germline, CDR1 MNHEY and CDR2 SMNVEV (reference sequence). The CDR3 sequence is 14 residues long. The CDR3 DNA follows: TGTGCCAGCAGTTTAGTGGGGGGATCCTACGAGCAGTACTTC. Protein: CASSLVGGSYEQYF.

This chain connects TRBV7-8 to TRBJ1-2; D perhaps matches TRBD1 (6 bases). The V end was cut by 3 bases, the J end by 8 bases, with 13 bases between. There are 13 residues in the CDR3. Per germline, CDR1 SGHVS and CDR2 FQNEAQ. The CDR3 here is CASSFPGQSGYTF. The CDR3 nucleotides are TGTGCCAGCAGCTTCCCCGGACAGAGCGGCTACACCTTC.

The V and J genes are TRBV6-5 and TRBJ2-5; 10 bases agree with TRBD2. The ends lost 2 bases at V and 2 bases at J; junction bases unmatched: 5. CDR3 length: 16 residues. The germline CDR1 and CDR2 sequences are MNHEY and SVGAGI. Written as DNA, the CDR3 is TGTGCCAGCAGTTACCCAGCGGGGGGGCTTCAAGAGACCCAGTACTTC. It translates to CASSYPAGGLQETQYF.

The CDR3 is CASSEPKGVDPYTF. In DNA form, the CDR3 reads TGTGCCAGCAGTGAGCCCAAGGGGGTGGACCCCTACACCTTC. The chain couples TRBV25-1 to TRBJ1-2; weak D call: TRBD1 (6 bases). The germline CDR1 and CDR2 sequences are MGHDK and SYGVNS. V lost 3 bases and J lost 10, with 18 bases in between. The CDR3 extends over 14 amino acids.

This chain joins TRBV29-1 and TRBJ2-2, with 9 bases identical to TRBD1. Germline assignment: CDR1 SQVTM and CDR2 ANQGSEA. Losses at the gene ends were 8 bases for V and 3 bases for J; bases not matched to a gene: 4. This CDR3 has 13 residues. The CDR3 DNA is TGCAGCTGCCGACAGGGGGACACCGGGGAGCTGTTTTTT. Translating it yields CSCRQGDTGELFF.